The TCR beta chain under discussion was sequenced for a study of Graves' ophthalmopathy and Graves' hyperthyroidism. Turning to the study itself: Ophthalmopathy absent within 18 months of follow-up marked hyperthyroidism as stable.

This clonotype was seen at least ten times. Its target is not known. TCR beta CDR3 amplification used RNA transcripts. An opening RT-PCR round employed HTBI primers and preceded a second-round multiplex PCR. In TCRdb, the multiplex PCR reads were re-called with MiXCR into one record per CDR3 protein. The sample holds 1 million to 1.3 million distinct CDR3 sequences, 35% to 40% seen once. Looked up from germline, CDR1 is SEHNR and CDR2 is FQNEAQ (reference sequence). CDR3 length equals 13 residues. Trimming removed 2 bases from V and 4 bases from J, with 6 bases in between. Study-wide results and limits: Between ophthalmopathy and stable hyperthyroidism, a 13-signature model drew a separation with roughly 85% sensitivity and roughly 80% specificity.

This TCR was recovered from an adult man with Graves' hyperthyroidism. This sequence joins TRBV7-9 and TRBJ1-5; D call uncertain. The sequenced sample consisted of peripheral blood or thyroid tissue (not recorded which). The CDR3 protein is CASSLNTNQPQHF. In DNA form, the CDR3 reads TGTGCCAGCAGCTTAAACACTAATCAGCCCCAGCATTTT.